Listed here are 3 T cell receptor beta chains from one sample, sequenced in a study of T cells in Graves' hyperthyroidism and ophthalmopathy. RNA transcripts were the template for amplifying TCR beta CDR3 regions. The TCR CDR3 was amplified in a first-round RT-PCR using the HTBI primer set. TCRdb called the multiplex PCR reads again in MiXCR, with one record for every CDR3 protein. The sample has approximately 700,000 distinct CDR3 sequences, 45% seen once. The sequenced sample consisted of peripheral blood or thyroid tissue (not recorded which). All receptors derive from an adult man with Graves' disease, either hyperthyroidism or ophthalmopathy (not recorded which).

This clonotype appeared many times. V usage is TRBV7-6 and J usage is TRBJ2-7, with 9 bases identical to TRBD1. This CDR3 is built from 15 residues. V lost 5 bases and J lost 6; bases outside the gene matches: 11. The V gene's germline CDR1 is SGHVS and CDR2 FNYEAQ. The CDR3 spells CASSPHRDRAGEQYF. In nucleotides, the CDR3 is TGTGCCAGCAGCCCTCACCGGGACAGGGCGGGCGAGCAGTACTTC.

V gene TRBV9 combines with J gene TRBJ1-1; 8 nucleotides match TRBD1. The J segment lost 3 bases and the V segment lost 3 bases, leaving 4 bases of the junction unmatched. The V gene's germline CDR1 is SGDLS and CDR2 YYNGEE. The length of the CDR3 is 14 residues. The CDR3 loop reads CASSGKDRDTEAFF. The CDR3 DNA sequence: TGTGCCAGCAGCGGGAAGGACAGGGACACTGAAGCTTTCTTT.

This clonotype was seen repeatedly, ten times or more. J is TRBJ1-1 and V is TRBV29-1, with D unclear. This CDR3 spans 14 amino acids. In germline, CDR1 is SQVTM, CDR2 ANQGSEA. The germline V and J ends were trimmed by 3 bases and 4 bases, with 15 bases remaining between them. CDR3 DNA sequence: TGCAGCGTTGACGCGAGGGCCACGGGCACTGAAGCTTTCTTT. As protein: CSVDARATGTEAFF.